The 30 T cell receptor beta chains in this list originate from one sample, sequenced in a study of brain T cells in children with intractable seizures listed by TCRdb under 2021. The receptor library was made with the immunoSEQ multiplex PCR assay. Imported from immuneACCESS, the table was reduced by TCRdb to in-frame sequences with V and J called. These copies leave out some clones; in studies compared against another copy, an unresolved V gene accounts for under half, and the cause of the remainder is not known. A total of fewer than 85,000 clones appear in this sample, about 93% of them only once. The ten largest account for approximately 1.4% of the sample. The time point label here, explained by the study, means: resected brain tissue, or blood drawn just prior to surgery. The sample in question was peripheral blood, obtained at surgery. These receptors originate from a boy in the first two years of life with tuberous sclerosis and intractable seizures.

J is TRBJ2-1 and V is TRBV2, with a possible D match to TRBD2 (6 bases). The CDR3 contains 12 residues. Trimming removed 10 bases from V and 4 bases from J, with 11 bases in between. CDR1 and CDR2 from the germline V gene are SNHLY and FYNNEI. The CDR3 loop is CATFGGYNEQFF. Written as DNA, the CDR3 is TGTGCCACCTTCGGGGGTTACAATGAGCAGTTCTTC. Full variable domain (outside the CDR3, taken from reference TRBV2 and TRBJ2-1): EPEVTQTPSHQVTQMGQEVILRCVPISNHLYFYWYRQILGQKVEFLVSFYNNEISEKSEIFDDQFSVERPDGSNFTLKIRSTKLEDSAMYFCATFGGYNEQFFGPGTRLTVL.

This clone has a single count. V is TRBV18 and J is TRBJ2-1, with unresolved D. The CDR3 extends over 16 amino acids. Trimming removed 0 bases from V and 4 bases from J, with 13 bases in between. Germline CDR1 and CDR2: KGHSH and LQKENI. The CDR3 here is CASSPPYQPVYNEQFF. The CDR3, as DNA: TGTGCCAGCTCACCACCGTACCAGCCGGTATACAATGAGCAGTTCTTC.

The chain combines TRBV7-9 with TRBJ1-3; D unresolved. Looked up from germline, CDR1 is SEHNR and CDR2 is FQNEAQ (reference sequence). Trimming removed 5 bases from V and 0 bases from J, with 11 bases in between. There are 15 residues in the CDR3. As DNA, the CDR3 is TGTGCCAGCAGCCTCTTCCGGGGCTCTGGAAACACCATATATTTT. Its protein is CASSLFRGSGNTIYF.

This clone was observed a single time. J is TRBJ2-3 and V is TRBV6-1; D is ambiguous. Germline CDR1 is MNHNS and CDR2 is SASEGT. The CDR3 is made up of 13 amino acids. Trimming took 1 base from V and 1 from J, leaving 3 bases between them. CDR3 residues: CASSEGGTDTQYF. CDR3 nucleotide sequence: TGTGCCAGCAGTGAAGGGGGCACAGATACGCAGTATTTT.

This clone was observed once. The V gene is TRBV9, the J gene TRBJ2-1, with 8 bases identical to TRBD2. CDR3 length equals 19 residues. The V gene's germline CDR1 is SGDLS and CDR2 YYNGEE. Trimming cost V 0 bases and J 0 bases; bases outside gene matches: 11. The CDR3 is CASSVGGASGFFSYNEQFF. The CDR3 DNA is TGTGCCAGCAGCGTAGGAGGGGCTAGCGGGTTTTTCTCCTACAATGAGCAGTTCTTC.

The chain is built from TRBV20-1 and TRBJ2-1; no reliable D call. Germline V gives CDR1 DFQATT, CDR2 SNEGSKA (reference sequence). This CDR3 spans 10 amino acids. Trimming shortened V by 6 bases and J by 10 bases, and 10 bases separated the two germline ends. Written as DNA, the CDR3 is TGCAGTGCGGTTTTGGGGGAGCAGTTCTTC. Its protein product is CSAVLGEQFF.

This clone was seen a handful of times. The J gene is TRBJ1-5, the V gene TRBV4-1, with a weak D call TRBD1 (5 bases). Between the trimmed V and J ends, which lost 0 bases and 2 bases, there was a span of 5 bases. The CDR3 has 14 residues. Germline-derived CDR1 and CDR2 are MGHRA and YSYEKL. The CDR3 loop reads CASSQDRGNQPQHF. The CDR3 nucleotides read TGCGCCAGCAGCCAAGACAGGGGCAATCAGCCCCAGCATTTT.

V usage is TRBV4-2 and J usage is TRBJ2-2; 7 bases fit TRBD1. CDR1 is LGHNA, CDR2 YNFKEQ, per germline. This CDR3 region has 14 residues. The V segment lost 6 bases and the J segment 0 bases; nucleotides outside the gene matches: 1. The CDR3, as DNA: TGTGCCAGCAGAGACAGGGCGAACACCGGGGAGCTGTTTTTT. Amino acids: CASRDRANTGELFF.

The chain is built from TRBV4-1 and TRBJ2-1; the D is unclear. This CDR3 region has 12 residues. CDR1 and CDR2 from the germline V gene are MGHRA and YSYEKL. Trimming took off 3 bases at V and 7 bases at J, with 7 bases between the two ends. CDR3 bases: TGCGCCAGCAGCCAGAAGCAGAATGAGCAGTTCTTC. Protein sequence: CASSQKQNEQFF.

The chain carries TRBV29-1 and TRBJ2-3; D uncertain. The CDR3 spans 10 residues. Germline CDR1 SQVTM, CDR2 ANQGSEA. V was pared by 4 bases and J by 4 bases, with 3 bases between. DNA for the CDR3: TGCAGCGTTGTCCCAGATACGCAGTATTTT. It translates to CSVVPDTQYF.

The chain employs TRBV4-2 and TRBJ2-7; TRBD1 agrees at 8 bases. CDR1 and CDR2 (germline): LGHNA, YNFKEQ. This CDR3 spans 14 amino acids. With 1 base clipped from V and 8 bases from J, the junction kept 7 bases outside the gene matches. CDR3 coding DNA: TGTGCCAGCAGCCAAGGGAACCAGGGGGCCAAGCAGTACTTC. Amino acid sequence: CASSQGNQGAKQYF.

The genes are TRBV4-2 and TRBJ1-1; D unclear. The CDR3 loop spans 14 amino acids. Germline CDR1 is LGHNA and CDR2 is YNFKEQ. Trimming pared 1 base from V and 1 base from J, leaving 7 bases between. In DNA, the CDR3 is TGTGCCAGCAGCCAAGGGAACACGAACACTGAAGCTTTCTTT. Translation gives CASSQGNTNTEAFF.

The V and J genes are TRBV20-1 and TRBJ1-4; 7 bases are a match to TRBD1. CDR3 size: 15 residues. V shed 3 bases and J 6 bases; nucleotides not matched to a gene: 10. Per the germline V gene, CDR1 is DFQATT and CDR2 is SNEGSKA (reference sequence). The CDR3 nucleotides read TGCAGTGCTAGTCCCTTCACAGGGGATTATGAAAAACTGTTTTTT. The encoded protein is CSASPFTGDYEKLFF.

In this sample, this clone turned up once. The chain couples TRBV11-3 to TRBJ2-7, with 7 bases identical to TRBD1. Germline loops: CDR1 SGHNT, CDR2 YENEEA. J was trimmed by 0 bases and V by 6 bases; bases with no gene match: 5. The CDR3 consists of 14 residues. This CDR3 is CASSLDRVSYEQYF. The DNA for the CDR3 is TGTGCCAGCAGTCTCGACAGGGTCTCCTACGAGCAGTACTTC. The whole variable domain, remainder taken from reference TRBV11-3 and TRBJ2-7, is EAGVVQSPRYKIIEKKQPVAFWCNPISGHNTLYWYLQNLGQGPELLIRYENEEAVDDSQLPKDRFSAERLKGVDSTLKIQPAELGDSAVYLCASSLDRVSYEQYFGPGTRLTVT.

The chain employs TRBV5-1 and TRBJ2-5; TRBD2 aligns across 8 bases. The V gene end was trimmed by 5 bases and the J gene end by 1 base; junction bases not matched to a gene: 4. This CDR3 has 14 residues. CDR1 and CDR2 (germline): SGHRS, YFSETQ. The CDR3 here is CASSSRGGQETQYF. CDR3 DNA: TGCGCCAGCAGTTCCCGGGGGGGCCAAGAGACCCAGTACTTC.

The chain is built from TRBV30 and TRBJ2-7; no clear D gene. This CDR3 is built from 12 residues. Germline assignment: CDR1 GTSNPN and CDR2 SVGIG (reference sequence). The V gene lost 3 bases and the J gene lost 2 bases, with 8 bases spanning the gap. CDR3 region: CAWSGNPYEQYF. The CDR3, as DNA: TGTGCCTGGAGCGGAAACCCCTACGAGCAGTACTTC.

J is TRBJ2-1 and V is TRBV19; TRBD2 matches at 13 bases. CDR3 size: 16 residues. V lost 0 bases to trimming and J lost 7 bases; unmatched junction nucleotides: 3. CDR1 and CDR2 from the germline V gene are LNHDA and SQIVND (reference sequence). The CDR3 nucleotides are TGTGCCAGTAGTATAGAGAGGACTAGCGGGAGTAATGAGCAGTTCTTC. This sequence encodes CASSIERTSGSNEQFF.

V usage is TRBV19 and J usage is TRBJ1-2, with 8 bases lining up with TRBD1. The germline V gene has CDR1 LNHDA and CDR2 SQIVND (reference sequence). The V gene end was trimmed by 7 bases and the J gene end by 3 bases; junction bases not matched to a gene: 10. The CDR3 consists of 15 residues. CDR3 residues: CASNSGTGIDYGYTF. The DNA for the CDR3 is TGTGCCAGTAATTCCGGGACAGGTATCGACTATGGCTACACCTTC.

V and J are TRBV2 and TRBJ2-7, with 13 positions matching TRBD2. The CDR3 sequence is 17 residues long. CDR1 is SNHLY, CDR2 FYNNEI, per germline. Trimming cost V 6 bases and J 2 bases; bases outside gene matches: 10. DNA for the CDR3: TGTGCCAGCAGCGCATTACCGGGACTAGCGGGACCCTACGAGCAGTACTTC. Protein: CASSALPGLAGPYEQYF.

The chain links TRBV5-6 to TRBJ2-7; 8 nucleotides line up with TRBD2. CDR1 is SGHDT, CDR2 YYEEEE, per germline. The CDR3 sequence is 17 residues long. The ends lost 0 bases at V and 5 bases at J; junction bases unmatched: 13. The DNA for the CDR3 is TGTGCCAGCAGCTTGGGTGGTAGCGGGATTTTTGTGCACGAGCAGTACTTC. Protein product: CASSLGGSGIFVHEQYF.

V is TRBV9 and J is TRBJ2-3, with 8 bases matching TRBD2. Germline lookup yields CDR1 SGDLS and CDR2 YYNGEE. Trimming at V came to 1 base and at J to 4 bases, leaving 5 bases not matched to a gene. The CDR3 length is 15 residues. CDR3 bases: TGTGCCAGCAGCGTAAGCGGGACTAGTGCAGATACGCAGTATTTT. Protein: CASSVSGTSADTQYF.

The genes are TRBV30 and TRBJ1-2; tentatively, D is TRBD1 (5 bases). CDR3 length equals 13 residues. Trimming shortened V by 0 bases and J by 3 bases, and 8 bases separated the two germline ends. CDR1 is GTSNPN and CDR2 is SVGIG in the germline V gene (reference sequence). In DNA form, the CDR3 reads TGTGCCTGGAGTGTAGACAGTTACTATGGCTACACCTTC. This translates into CAWSVDSYYGYTF.

The CDR3 region is CASNLGNSNQPQHF. The CDR3 region has the DNA TGTGCCAGCAACCTTGGGAATAGCAATCAGCCCCAGCATTTT. The chain recombines TRBV6-5 with TRBJ1-5; D not certain. The germline CDR1 and CDR2 sequences are MNHEY and SVGAGI. This CDR3 has 14 amino acids. Trimming shortened V by 7 bases and J by 0 bases, and 10 bases separated the two germline ends.

The chain employs TRBV6-6 and TRBJ2-2; D is perhaps TRBD2 (5 bases). The CDR3 consists of 17 residues. Trimming stripped 6 bases from V and 3 bases from J, with 20 bases between. Germline V gene data show CDR1 as MNHNY and CDR2 as SVGAGI (reference sequence). The CDR3 protein is CASSRRIGLVDTGELFF. The DNA of the CDR3 is TGTGCCAGCAGCCGACGAATTGGACTGGTGGACACCGGGGAGCTGTTTTTT.

The chain couples TRBV6-6 to TRBJ1-2; weak D call: TRBD1 (5 bases). The CDR3 is 12 amino acids. CDR1 and CDR2 (germline): MNHNY, SVGAGI (reference sequence). Trimming took off 10 bases at V and 7 bases at J, with 16 bases between the two ends. The DNA for the CDR3 is TGTGCCACCCACGCAGGGTCTGGTGGCTACACCTTC. Its translation is CATHAGSGGYTF.

The chain joins TRBV6-5 to TRBJ1-5; D is uncertain. The germline V and J ends were trimmed by 5 bases and 4 bases, with 12 bases remaining between them. The germline CDR1 and CDR2 sequences are MNHEY and SVGAGI. CDR3 length: 14 residues. The CDR3 DNA follows: TGTGCCAGCAGTATTACATCTAGAAATCAGCCCCAGCATTTT. Protein sequence: CASSITSRNQPQHF.

Concerning this clone itself: The identical CDR3 is also encoded by other nucleotide sequences in the sample. This sequence joins TRBV5-1 and TRBJ2-1; unclear D gene. Per germline, CDR1 SGHRS and CDR2 YFSETQ. The CDR3 totals 16 residues. V lost 1 base and J lost 0, with 11 bases in between. CDR3 sequence (DNA): TGCGCCAGCAGCTTGCACTTAACGAGCTCCTACAATGAGCAGTTCTTC. This sequence encodes CASSLHLTSSYNEQFF.

This chain connects TRBV5-8 to TRBJ2-1, with D hard to call. This CDR3 is 12 amino acids long. Per the germline V gene, CDR1 is SGHTS and CDR2 is YDEGEE. V dropped 4 bases and J dropped 3 bases, with 5 bases sitting between them. The CDR3 reads CASSNFYNEQFF. DNA of the CDR3: TGTGCCAGCAGCAATTTCTACAATGAGCAGTTCTTC.

CDR3 sequence reads: CASSWTSGGNEQFF. The DNA of the CDR3 is TGCGCCAGCAGCTGGACTAGCGGGGGGAATGAGCAGTTCTTC. The V call is TRBV5-1, the J call TRBJ2-1; TRBD2 matches at 14 bases. Germline CDR1 is SGHRS and CDR2 is YFSETQ. V shed 3 bases, J shed 7 bases, and the junction held 0 bases outside the gene matches. The CDR3 has 14 amino acids.

This chain connects TRBV4-1 to TRBJ1-4; a weak D match, TRBD1 (5 bases). Germline V lookup: CDR1 MGHRA, CDR2 YSYEKL. The length of the CDR3 is 16 residues. Trimming removed 1 base at V and 4 bases at J, with 13 bases between. CDR3 amino acids: CASSQVDLRGNEKLFF. In nucleotides, the CDR3 is TGCGCCAGCAGCCAAGTAGACCTAAGGGGTAATGAAAAACTGTTTTTT.